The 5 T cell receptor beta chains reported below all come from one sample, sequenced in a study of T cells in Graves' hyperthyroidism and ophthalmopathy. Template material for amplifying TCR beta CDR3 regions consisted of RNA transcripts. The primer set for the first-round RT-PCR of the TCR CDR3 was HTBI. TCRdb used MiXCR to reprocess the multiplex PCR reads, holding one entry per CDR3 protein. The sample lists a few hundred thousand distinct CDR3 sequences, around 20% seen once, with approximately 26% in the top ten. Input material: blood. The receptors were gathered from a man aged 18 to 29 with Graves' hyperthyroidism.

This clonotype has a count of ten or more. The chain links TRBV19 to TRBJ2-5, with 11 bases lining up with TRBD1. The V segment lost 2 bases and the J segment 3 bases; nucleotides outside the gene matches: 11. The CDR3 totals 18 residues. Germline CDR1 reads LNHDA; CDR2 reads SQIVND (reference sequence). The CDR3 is CASSIIWRPGQGEETQYF. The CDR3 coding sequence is TGTGCCAGTAGTATAATCTGGCGGCCGGGACAGGGGGAAGAGACCCAGTACTTC.

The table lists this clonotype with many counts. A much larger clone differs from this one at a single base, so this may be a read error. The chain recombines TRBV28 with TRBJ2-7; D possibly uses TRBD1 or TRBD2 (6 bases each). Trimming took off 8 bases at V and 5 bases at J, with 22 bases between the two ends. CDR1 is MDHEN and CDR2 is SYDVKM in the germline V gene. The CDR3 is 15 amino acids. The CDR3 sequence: CASGPVRGRSHEQYF. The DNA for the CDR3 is TGTGCCAGCGGCCCAGTACGGGGGCGCAGCCACGAGCAGTACTTC.

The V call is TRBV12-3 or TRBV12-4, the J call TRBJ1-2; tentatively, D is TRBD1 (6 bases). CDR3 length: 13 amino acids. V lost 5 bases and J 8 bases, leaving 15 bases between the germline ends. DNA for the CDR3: TGTGCCAGCAGTCCCGGGGACAACTGGGGCTACACCTTC. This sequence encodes CASSPGDNWGYTF.

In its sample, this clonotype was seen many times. The CDR3 nucleotides are TGTGCCAGCAGCTTAGCAAGGGTGGGGATAAGGCAAAAGCCCCAGCATTTT. Residues: CASSLARVGIRQKPQHF. V and J are TRBV7-2 and TRBJ1-5; D not resolved. CDR3 length equals 17 residues. Per germline, CDR1 SGHTA and CDR2 FQGNSA. V lost 0 bases, J lost 8 bases, and 20 bases lay in between.

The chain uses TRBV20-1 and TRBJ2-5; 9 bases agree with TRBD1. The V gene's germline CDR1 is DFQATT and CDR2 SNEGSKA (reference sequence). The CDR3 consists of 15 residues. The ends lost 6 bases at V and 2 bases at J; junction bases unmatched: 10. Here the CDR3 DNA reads TGCAGTGCACTCCCGGACAGGGGAAGACAAGAGACCCAGTACTTC. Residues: CSALPDRGRQETQYF.